This TCR beta chain was sequenced during a study of T-cell memory formation after mild COVID-19. Study-wide results and limits: Contracting clones from day 15 to 85 had balanced CD4/CD8; later expanders favoured CD4+. Proof of SARS-CoV-2 specificity was absent for the second-wave clones that crested on day 37.

Only a few counts were recorded for this clonotype. The antigen remains unidentified. The CDR3 runs to 14 residues. CDR1 and CDR2 (germline): MGHRA, YSYEKL. Trimming shortened V by 1 base and J by 4 bases, and 11 bases separated the two germline ends. TCR alpha and TCR beta cDNA libraries carrying sample barcodes and UMIs were produced by 5'RACE using constant-segment primers. Using its own MiXCR run on the 5' RACE reads, TCRdb lists one record per CDR3 protein. This sample carries about 430,000 distinct CDR3 sequences, approximately 18% of them seen once, and the ten largest clones take under 25%. The sample consisted of PBMCs or a T cell subset sorted from them (not recorded which). The chain has TRBV4-1 and TRBJ2-7; TRBD2 is a possible D gene (6 bases). This receptor was taken from a man younger than 30 who had mild COVID-19 (a few samples of this study predate the infection). Cell type and time point are not known. CDR3 protein: CASSQVLGGYEQYF. The CDR3 DNA is TGCGCCAGCAGCCAAGTTTTGGGGGGATACGAGCAGTACTTC.